The entry that follows covers one TCR beta chain sequence. These data come from a study of shared clonotypes between healthy human individuals. Running of the assay took place at deep level. Method: immunoSEQ multiplex PCR; TCRdb's copy keeps in-frame clones and lacks some. The sample has hundreds of thousands of clones; roughly 79% are singletons. The unsorted samples had around 88 million PBMCs used for genomic DNA. The V and J ends lost 4 bases and 6 bases, in that order; junction bases with no gene match: 21. The CDR3 covers 19 residues. Germline CDR1 SGHNT, CDR2 YENEEA. The rearrangement uses TRBV11-3 and TRBJ2-1; 7 bases align to TRBD2. This TCR came from a woman between 40 and 50 years old in good health. Some clones in this sample may be carry-over from other donors' samples. Input material: PBMCs. CDR3 region: CASSSPDQVSPPGGNEQFF. In nucleotides, the CDR3 is TGTGCCAGCAGCTCCCCAGATCAAGTTAGCCCCCCGGGGGGCAATGAGCAGTTCTTC.